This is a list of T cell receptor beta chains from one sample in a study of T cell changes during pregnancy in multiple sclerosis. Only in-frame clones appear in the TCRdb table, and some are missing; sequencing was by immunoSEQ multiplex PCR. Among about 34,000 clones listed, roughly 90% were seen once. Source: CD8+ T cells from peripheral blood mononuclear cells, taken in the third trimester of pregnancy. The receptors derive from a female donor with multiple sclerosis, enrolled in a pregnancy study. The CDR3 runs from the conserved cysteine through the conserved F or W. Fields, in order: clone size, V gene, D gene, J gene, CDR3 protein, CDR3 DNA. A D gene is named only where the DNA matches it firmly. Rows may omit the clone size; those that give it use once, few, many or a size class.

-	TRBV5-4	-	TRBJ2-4	CASSLERNIQYF	TGTGCCAGCAGCTTGGAGAGAAACATTCAGTACTTC
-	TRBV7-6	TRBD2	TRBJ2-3	CASSPPLAEITDTQYF	TGTGCCAGCAGCCCTCCCCTAGCGGAGATCACAGATACGCAGTATTTT
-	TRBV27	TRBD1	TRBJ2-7	CASRTDRGYEQYF	TGTGCCAGCAGAACGGACAGGGGTTACGAGCAGTACTTC
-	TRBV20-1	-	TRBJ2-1	CSAPVGMGQFF	TGCAGTGCGCCCGTCGGGATGGGCCAGTTCTTC
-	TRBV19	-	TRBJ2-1	CASSIRGGGWNEQFF	TGTGCCAGTAGTATTCGAGGGGGGGGCTGGAATGAGCAGTTCTTC
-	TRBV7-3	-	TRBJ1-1	CASSLTRSGMTEAFF	TGTGCCAGCAGCTTAACCCGTTCCGGGATGACTGAAGCTTTCTTT
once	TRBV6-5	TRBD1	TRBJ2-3	CASSYNPGQGGDTQYF	TGTGCCAGCAGTTACAATCCGGGACAGGGGGGAGATACGCAGTATTTT
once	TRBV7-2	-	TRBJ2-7	CASSRGQQQYF	TGTGCCAGCAGCCGAGGACAGCAGCAGTACTTC
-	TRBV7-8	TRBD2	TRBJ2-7	CASSSLAGKFGEQYF	TGTGCCAGCAGCTCCTTAGCGGGGAAATTCGGCGAGCAGTACTTC
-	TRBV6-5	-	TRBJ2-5	CASSYGTIQETQYF	TGTGCCAGCAGTTACGGGACAATCCAAGAGACCCAGTACTTC
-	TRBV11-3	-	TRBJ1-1	CASSLDPNGEAEAFF	TGTGCCAGCAGCTTAGATCCAAACGGGGAGGCTGAAGCTTTCTTT
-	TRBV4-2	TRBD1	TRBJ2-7	CASSQETGSSYEQYF	TGTGCCAGCAGCCAAGAGACAGGGAGCTCCTACGAGCAGTACTTC
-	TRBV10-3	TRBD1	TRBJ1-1	CAISEFRDSLEAFF	TGTGCCATCAGTGAGTTCCGGGACAGCCTTGAAGCTTTCTTT
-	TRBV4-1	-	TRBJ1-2	CASSPTLPGGYTF	TGCGCCAGCAGCCCTACCCTTCCTGGTGGCTACACCTTC
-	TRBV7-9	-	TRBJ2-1	CASSSIRGDYNEQFF	TGTGCCAGCAGCTCGATCAGGGGGGACTACAATGAGCAGTTCTTC
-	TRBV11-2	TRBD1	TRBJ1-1	CASSLASRGTEAFF	TGTGCCAGCAGCTTAGCCAGCAGGGGGACTGAAGCTTTCTTT
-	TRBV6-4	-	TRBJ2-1	CASSDFAGAYNEQFF	TGTGCCAGCAGTGACTTTGCGGGGGCATACAATGAGCAGTTCTTC
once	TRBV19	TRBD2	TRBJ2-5	CASSRASSGGPKYQETQYF	TGTGCCAGTAGTAGGGCGTCTAGCGGGGGGCCTAAGTACCAAGAGACCCAGTACTTC
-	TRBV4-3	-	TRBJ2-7	CASSQTTLREQYF	TGCGCCAGCAGCCAAACTACCCTACGAGAGCAGTACTTC
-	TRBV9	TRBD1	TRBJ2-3	CASSADRGFSDTQYF	TGTGCCAGCAGCGCGGACAGGGGGTTTTCAGATACGCAGTATTTT
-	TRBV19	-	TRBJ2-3	CASSPQGPSDTQYF	TGTGCCAGTAGCCCCCAGGGGCCGTCCGATACGCAGTATTTT
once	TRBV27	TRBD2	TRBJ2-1	CASSPLKLAGGPSYNEQFF	TGTGCCAGCAGTCCCTTAAAGCTAGCGGGGGGTCCTTCCTACAATGAGCAGTTCTTC
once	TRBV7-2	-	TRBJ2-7	CASSPPESYEQYF	TGTGCCAGCAGCCCCCCAGAATCCTACGAGCAGTACTTC
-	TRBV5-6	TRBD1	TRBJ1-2	CASSSGGARPFGGYTF	TGTGCCAGCAGCTCAGGGGGCGCGCGCCCGTTTGGGGGCTACACCTTC
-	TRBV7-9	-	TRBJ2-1	CASSSLDINEQFF	TGTGCCAGCAGCTCCCTTGACATTAATGAGCAGTTCTTC
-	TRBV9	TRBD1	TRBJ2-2	CASSTRQGINFSTGELFF	TGTGCCAGCAGCACTCGACAGGGAATCAATTTTAGCACCGGGGAGCTGTTTTTT
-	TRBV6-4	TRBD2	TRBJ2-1	CASSEDSGGAAEQFF	TGTGCCAGCAGTGAGGATAGCGGGGGGGCTGCTGAGCAGTTCTTC
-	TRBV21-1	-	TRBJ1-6	CASSKDKLSPLHF	TGTGCCAGCAGCAAGGACAAGCTTTCACCCCTCCACTTT
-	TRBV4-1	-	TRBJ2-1	CASSQESDSSYNEQFF	TGCGCCAGCAGCCAAGAGTCCGATAGCTCCTACAATGAGCAGTTCTTC
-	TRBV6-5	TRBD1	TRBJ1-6	CASSRRDSNSPLHF	TGTGCCAGCAGTCGAAGGGACAGTAATTCACCCCTCCACTTT
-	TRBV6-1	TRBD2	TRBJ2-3	CASQGLADTDTQYF	TGTGCCAGCCAGGGACTAGCGGATACAGATACGCAGTATTTT
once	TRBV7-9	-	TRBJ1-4	CASSTQGRKDEKLFF	TGTGCCAGCAGTACCCAGGGAAGGAAGGATGAAAAACTGTTTTTT
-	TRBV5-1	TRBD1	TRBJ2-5	CASTPDRGLFETQYF	TGCGCCAGCACCCCCGACAGGGGGCTTTTCGAGACCCAGTACTTC
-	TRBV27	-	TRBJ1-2	CASSSGQLLGYTF	TGTGCCAGCAGTTCCGGACAGCTGCTCGGCTACACCTTC
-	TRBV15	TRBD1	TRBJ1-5	CATSRDGDRGGSNQPQHF	TGTGCCACCAGCAGAGATGGGGACAGGGGAGGAAGCAATCAGCCCCAGCATTTT
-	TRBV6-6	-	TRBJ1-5	CASSLGAGHNQPQHF	TGTGCCAGCAGTTTGGGGGCAGGGCACAATCAGCCCCAGCATTTT
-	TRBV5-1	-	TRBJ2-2	CASRTGVGAGELFF	TGCGCCAGCAGGACGGGGGTCGGGGCCGGGGAGCTGTTTTTT
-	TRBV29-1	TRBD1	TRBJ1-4	CSVGTGTGLEKLFF	TGCAGCGTTGGAACCGGGACAGGGCTTGAAAAACTGTTTTTT
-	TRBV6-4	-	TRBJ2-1	CASSDSSGSGEQFF	TGTGCCAGCAGTGACTCCAGCGGGTCCGGGGAGCAGTTCTTC
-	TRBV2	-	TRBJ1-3	CASSEANSRGNTIYF	TGTGCCAGCAGTGAAGCTAACAGTCGTGGAAACACCATATATTTT
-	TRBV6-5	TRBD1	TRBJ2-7	CASSYPPGTGIYEQYF	TGTGCCAGCAGTTACCCACCCGGGACAGGGATCTACGAGCAGTACTTC
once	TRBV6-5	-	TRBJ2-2	CASSNTGGDLGELFF	TGTGCCAGCAGTAATACAGGGGGGGACCTCGGGGAGCTGTTTTTT
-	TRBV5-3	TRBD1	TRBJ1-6	CARSFDGQGNSPLHF	TGTGCCAGAAGTTTTGATGGACAGGGGAATTCACCCCTCCACTTT
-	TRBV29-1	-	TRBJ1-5	CSVVGEAGLEPQHF	TGCAGCGTAGTTGGCGAGGCCGGATTGGAGCCCCAGCATTTT
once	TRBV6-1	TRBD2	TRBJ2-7	CASSEGRGGWYEQYF	TGTGCCAGCAGTGAAGGGCGGGGAGGGTGGTACGAGCAGTACTTC
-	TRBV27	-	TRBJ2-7	CASRQGGPYEQYF	TGTGCCAGCAGGCAGGGGGGCCCCTACGAGCAGTACTTC
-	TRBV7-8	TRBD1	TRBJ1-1	CASSYRGGSDTEAFF	TGTGCCAGCAGCTATAGAGGGGGCTCGGACACTGAAGCTTTCTTT
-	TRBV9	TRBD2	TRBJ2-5	CASSPRLAQETQYF	TGTGCCAGCAGCCCACGACTAGCTCAAGAGACCCAGTACTTC
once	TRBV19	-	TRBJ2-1	CASSPPGRAYNEQFF	TGTGCCAGTAGTCCTCCGGGAAGGGCCTACAATGAGCAGTTCTTC
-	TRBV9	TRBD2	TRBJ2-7	CASSTGSGGFYEQYF	TGTGCCAGCAGCACAGGAAGCGGGGGTTTCTACGAGCAGTACTTC
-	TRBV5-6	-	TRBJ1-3	CASSLAFTGNTIYF	TGTGCCAGCAGCTTGGCCTTTACTGGAAACACCATATATTTT
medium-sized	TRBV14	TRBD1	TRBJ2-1	CASKGQGWGEQFF	TGTGCCAGCAAGGGACAGGGATGGGGTGAGCAGTTCTTC
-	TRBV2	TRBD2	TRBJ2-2	CASSPTSGVTGELFF	TGTGCCAGCAGCCCGACTAGCGGGGTCACCGGGGAGCTGTTTTTT
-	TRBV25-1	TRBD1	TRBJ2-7	CASSGDRRYEQYF	TGTGCCAGCAGTGGGGACAGGAGGTACGAGCAGTACTTC
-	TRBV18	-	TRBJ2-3	CASSARDTEYTDTQYF	TGTGCCAGCTCCGCCCGGGACACAGAATACACAGATACGCAGTATTTT
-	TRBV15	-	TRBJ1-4	CATSREGGEKEKLFF	TGTGCCACCAGCAGAGAAGGGGGGGAAAAAGAAAAACTGTTTTTT
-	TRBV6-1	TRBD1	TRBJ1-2	CASSGTDRVIDGYTF	TGTGCCAGCAGCGGTACGGACAGGGTAATTGATGGCTACACCTTC
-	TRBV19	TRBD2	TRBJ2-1	CASSISGGNNEQFF	TGTGCCAGTAGTATTAGCGGGGGTAATAATGAGCAGTTCTTC
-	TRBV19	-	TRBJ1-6	CASSIGNSPLHF	TGTGCCAGTAGTATCGGTAATTCACCCCTCCACTTT